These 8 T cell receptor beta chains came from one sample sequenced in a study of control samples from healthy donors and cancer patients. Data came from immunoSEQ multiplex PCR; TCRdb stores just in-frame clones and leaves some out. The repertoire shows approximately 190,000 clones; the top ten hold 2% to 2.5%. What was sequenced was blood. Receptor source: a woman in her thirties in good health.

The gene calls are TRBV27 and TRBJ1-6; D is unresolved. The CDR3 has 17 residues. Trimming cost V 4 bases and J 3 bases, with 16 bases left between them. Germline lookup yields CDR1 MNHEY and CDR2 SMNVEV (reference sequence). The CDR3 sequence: CASSWKIRTDYNSPLHF. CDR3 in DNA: TGTGCCAGCAGTTGGAAAATACGGACGGACTATAATTCACCCCTCCACTTT.

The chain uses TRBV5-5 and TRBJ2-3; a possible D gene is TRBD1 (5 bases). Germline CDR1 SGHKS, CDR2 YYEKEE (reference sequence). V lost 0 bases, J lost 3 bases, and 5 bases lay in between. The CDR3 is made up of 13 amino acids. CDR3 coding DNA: TGTGCCAGCAGCTTGGAGGGGACAGATACGCAGTATTTT. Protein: CASSLEGTDTQYF. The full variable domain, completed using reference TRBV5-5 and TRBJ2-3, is DAGVTQSPTHLIKTRGQQVTLRCSPISGHKSVSWYQQVLGQGPQFIFQYYEKEERGRGNFPDRFSARQFPNYSSELNVNALLLGDSALYLCASSLEGTDTQYFGPGTRLTVL.

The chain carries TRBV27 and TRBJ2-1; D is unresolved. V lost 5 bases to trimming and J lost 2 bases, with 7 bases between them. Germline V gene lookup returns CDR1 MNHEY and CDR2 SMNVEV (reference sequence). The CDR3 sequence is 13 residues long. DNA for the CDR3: TGTGCCAGCAGTCCTTCCCCCTACAATGAGCAGTTCTTC. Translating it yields CASSPSPYNEQFF.

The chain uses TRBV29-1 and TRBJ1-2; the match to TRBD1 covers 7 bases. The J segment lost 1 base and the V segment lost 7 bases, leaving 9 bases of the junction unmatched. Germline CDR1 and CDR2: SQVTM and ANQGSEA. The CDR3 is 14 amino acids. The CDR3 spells CSGQDRDINYGYTF. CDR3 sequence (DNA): TGCAGCGGACAAGACAGGGACATTAACTATGGCTACACCTTC.

CDR3 protein: CASSEGGTGGEKLFF. The CDR3 DNA reads as TGTGCCAGCAGTGAAGGTGGGACAGGGGGTGAAAAACTGTTTTTT. J is TRBJ1-4 and V is TRBV6-1; 11 bases agree with TRBD1. V was clipped by 1 base and J by 7 bases; unmatched bases: 2. There are 15 residues in the CDR3. Germline V CDR1 and CDR2: MNHNS, SASEGT.

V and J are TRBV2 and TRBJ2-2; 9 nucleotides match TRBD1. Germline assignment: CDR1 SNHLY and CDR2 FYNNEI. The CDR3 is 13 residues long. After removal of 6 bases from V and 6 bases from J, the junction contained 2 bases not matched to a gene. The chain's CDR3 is CASRTGGAGELFF. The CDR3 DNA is TGTGCCAGCAGGACAGGGGGGGCCGGGGAGCTGTTTTTT.

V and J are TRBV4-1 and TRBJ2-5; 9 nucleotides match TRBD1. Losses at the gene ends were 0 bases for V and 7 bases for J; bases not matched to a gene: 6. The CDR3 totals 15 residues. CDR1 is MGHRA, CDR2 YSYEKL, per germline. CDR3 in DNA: TGCGCCAGCAGCCAAGAGGGACAGGGTGAGGGGACCCAGTACTTC. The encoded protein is CASSQEGQGEGTQYF.

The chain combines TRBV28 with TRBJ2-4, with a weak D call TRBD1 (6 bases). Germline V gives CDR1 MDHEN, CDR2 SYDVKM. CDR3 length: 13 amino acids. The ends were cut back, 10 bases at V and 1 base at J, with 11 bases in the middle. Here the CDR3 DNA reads TGTGCCACCGACGACAGGGCCAAAAACATTCAGTACTTC. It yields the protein CATDDRAKNIQYF. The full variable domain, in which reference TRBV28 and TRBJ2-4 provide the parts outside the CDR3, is DVKVTQSSRYLVKRTGEKVFLECVQDMDHENMFWYRQDPGLGLRLIYFSYDVKMKEKGDIPEGYSVSREKKERFSLILESASTNQTSMYLCATDDRAKNIQYFGAGTRLSVL.